These 10 T cell receptor beta chains share one sample of origin, sequenced in a study of blood T cell repertoires in COVID-19. Here immunoSEQ multiplex PCR was the method, and the copy in TCRdb shows in-frame clones only, minus some. The profile shows 82,000 or so clones, around 89% of them singletons. The source material was PBMCs or T cells enriched from blood (not recorded which). The source is a woman aged 45-59 years with acute COVID-19.

The chain joins TRBV24-1 to TRBJ2-6, with a weak D call TRBD2 (6 bases). Germline V lookup: CDR1 KGHDR, CDR2 SFDVKD. V was clipped by 3 bases and J by 2 bases, with 10 bases between them. The CDR3 has 16 amino acids. CDR3 residues: CATSDPGTPGANVLTF. The CDR3 coding sequence is TGTGCCACCAGTGATCCGGGGACTCCTGGGGCCAACGTCCTGACTTTC.

The chain combines TRBV4-1 with TRBJ1-4; D remains unclear. The CDR3 extends over 15 amino acids. Germline lookup yields CDR1 MGHRA and CDR2 YSYEKL. Trimming cost V 3 bases and J 6 bases, with 14 bases left between them. The CDR3 coding sequence is TGCGCCAGCAGCCACCGGGAGGCAGGTGATGAAAAACTGTTTTTT. Translation gives CASSHREAGDEKLFF.

V gene TRBV19 combines with J gene TRBJ2-7; 11 positions match TRBD2. Germline loops: CDR1 LNHDA, CDR2 SQIVND (reference sequence). Trimming took 5 bases from V and 6 from J; bases not matched to a gene: 6. The CDR3 covers 14 residues. The CDR3 sequence is CASSVSGRAPEQYF. DNA for the CDR3: TGTGCCAGTAGTGTTAGCGGGAGGGCGCCCGAGCAGTACTTC. The entire variable domain, with the rest obtained from reference TRBV19 and TRBJ2-7, is as follows: DGGITQSPKYLFRKEGQNVTLSCEQNLNHDAMYWYRQDPGQGLRLIYYSQIVNDFQKGDIAEGYSVSREKKESFPLTVTSAQKNPTAFYLCASSVSGRAPEQYFGPGTRLTVT.

This sequence joins TRBV7-9 and TRBJ1-4; possible D gene TRBD1, 6 bases. The CDR3 runs 15 residues. From germline, CDR1 is SEHNR and CDR2 FQNEAQ (reference sequence). Deletions cut 2 bases from V and 4 bases from J, with 11 bases between. The CDR3 DNA reads as TGTGCCAGCAGCTTATCTTTGGACAGTAATGAAAAACTGTTTTTT. It translates to CASSLSLDSNEKLFF.

The chain is built from TRBV19 and TRBJ1-3; D gene uncertain. The length of the CDR3 is 14 residues. CDR1 is LNHDA and CDR2 is SQIVND in the germline V gene (reference sequence). Between the trimmed V and J ends, which lost 5 bases and 3 bases, there was a span of 11 bases. The CDR3 sequence is CASSLETSGNTIYF. The CDR3 nucleotides read TGTGCCAGTAGTCTGGAGACCAGTGGAAACACCATATATTTT.

This chain links TRBV11-2 with TRBJ2-1; a weak D match, TRBD2 (7 bases). There are 13 residues in the CDR3. V was cut by 4 bases and J by 9 bases, with 13 bases left in between. Germline V gives CDR1 SGHAT, CDR2 FQNNGV. CDR3 coding DNA: TGTGCCAGCAGCTCCCTGGGGGGGGCTGAGCAGTTCTTC. Its protein product is CASSSLGGAEQFF.

The V gene is TRBV5-6, the J gene TRBJ1-2; possible D gene TRBD1, 5 bases. CDR1 is SGHDT and CDR2 is YYEEEE in the germline V gene. The CDR3 runs 14 residues. V lost 0 bases and J 6 bases, leaving 12 bases between the germline ends. The CDR3 DNA is TGTGCCAGCAGCTTGGCCGCAGGGATAGATGGCTACACCTTC. Translated: CASSLAAGIDGYTF.

This sequence joins TRBV3-1 (or the pseudogene TRBV3-2) and TRBJ2-7; TRBD2 matches at 7 bases. V trimming: 4 bases; J trimming: 2 bases; junction bases outside the gene matches: 2. CDR3 size: 13 residues. Looked up from germline, CDR1 is LGHDT and CDR2 is YNNKEL (reference sequence). The CDR3 coding sequence is TGTGCCAGCAGCCGGGACTACACCTACGAGCAGTACTTC. This sequence encodes CASSRDYTYEQYF.

V is TRBV18 and J is TRBJ2-3; tentatively, D is TRBD2 (5 bases). The CDR3 totals 13 residues. Trimming left V 6 bases short and J 2 bases short, with 9 bases between. CDR1 and CDR2 (germline): KGHSH, LQKENI. The CDR3 spells CASSRGVTDTQYF. The DNA of the CDR3 is TGTGCCAGCTCTCGGGGTGTCACAGATACGCAGTATTTT.

The gene calls are TRBV6-5 and TRBJ1-5; D remains ambiguous. Trimming took 5 bases from V and 7 from J, leaving 15 bases between them. The CDR3 covers 14 residues. The germline CDR1 and CDR2 sequences are MNHEY and SVGAGI. The CDR3 nucleotides read TGTGCCAGCAGTCTTTCTAGCTTTAACCAGCCCCAGCATTTT. Encoded protein: CASSLSSFNQPQHF.